The 21 T cell receptor beta chains in this list originate from one sample, sequenced in a study of T cell responses to AZD1222 COVID-19 vaccine. Data came from immunoSEQ multiplex PCR; TCRdb stores just in-frame clones and leaves some out. The table includes about 84,000 clones, 80% to 90% detected once. Specimen: peripheral blood, collected 28 days after the second AZD1222 dose. The receptors were gathered from an adult who received the AZD1222 COVID-19 vaccine.

This sequence joins TRBV10-1 and TRBJ2-3, with TRBD2 identical over 7 bases. V lost 6 bases to trimming and J lost 3 bases; unmatched junction nucleotides: 9. Germline values: CDR1 WNHNN, CDR2 SYGVQD (reference sequence). There are 15 residues in the CDR3. The CDR3 is CASRESGALTDTQYF. The CDR3 DNA follows: TGCGCCAGCAGGGAAAGCGGGGCACTTACAGATACGCAGTATTTT.

The chain couples TRBV4-2 to TRBJ1-2; 7 bases fit TRBD1. Trimming removed 5 bases from V and 2 bases from J; junction bases left unmatched: 11. From germline, CDR1 is LGHNA and CDR2 YNFKEQ. This CDR3 has 16 amino acids. The CDR3 nucleotides read TGTGCCAGCAGCGAAGCAGACAGGGTTCGGAACTATGGCTACACCTTC. This codes for CASSEADRVRNYGYTF.

J is TRBJ2-5 and V is TRBV6-1; tentatively, D is TRBD2 (7 bases). CDR1 MNHNS and CDR2 SASEGT come from the germline V gene. V was shortened by 3 bases and J by 1 base, with 9 bases between the two germline ends. This CDR3 has 14 residues. CDR3 sequence (DNA): TGTGCCAGCAGTGAGGGAGGGGGCCAAGAGACCCAGTACTTC. Protein product: CASSEGGGQETQYF.

The V gene is TRBV27, the J gene TRBJ2-3; 12 bases line up with TRBD2. CDR1 MNHEY and CDR2 SMNVEV come from the germline V gene (reference sequence). The CDR3 extends over 19 amino acids. V trimming: 3 bases; J trimming: 1 base; junction bases outside the gene matches: 11. CDR3 region: CASSFHRPGLAGRTDTQYF. DNA for the CDR3: TGTGCCAGCAGTTTCCACCGTCCCGGACTAGCGGGGCGCACAGATACGCAGTATTTT.

V usage is TRBV11-2 and J usage is TRBJ2-4; 7 nucleotides agree with TRBD1. Trimming took 5 bases from V and 1 from J; bases not matched to a gene: 17. Germline V lookup: CDR1 SGHAT, CDR2 FQNNGV. The CDR3 extends over 19 amino acids. This chain's CDR3 is CASSPRQGPATLAKNIQYF. DNA for the CDR3: TGTGCCAGCAGCCCCCGACAGGGTCCCGCCACCCTCGCCAAAAACATTCAGTACTTC. The full variable domain, with the rest looked up from reference TRBV11-2 and TRBJ2-4, is EAGVAQSPRYKIIEKRQSVAFWCNPISGHATLYWYQQILGQGPKLLIQFQNNGVVDDSQLPKDRFSAERLKGVDSTLKIQPAKLEDSAVYLCASSPRQGPATLAKNIQYFGAGTRLSVL.

This rearrangement joins TRBV7-8 to TRBJ1-1, with 10 bases fitting TRBD1. V was clipped by 6 bases and J by 2 bases; unmatched bases: 3. Germline CDR1 is SGHVS and CDR2 is FQNEAQ. CDR3 size: 14 residues. Here the CDR3 reads CASSRTGGNTEAFF. The CDR3 DNA sequence: TGTGCCAGCAGTCGGACAGGGGGTAACACTGAAGCTTTCTTT. The variable domain in full, with the rest retrieved from reference TRBV7-8 and TRBJ1-1, is GAGVSQSPRYKVAKRGQDVALRCDPISGHVSLFWYQQALGQGPEFLTYFQNEAQLDKSGLPSDRFFAERPEGSVSTLKIQRTQQEDSAVYLCASSRTGGNTEAFFGQGTRLTVV.

This chain links TRBV10-2 with TRBJ2-7, with 11 bases matching TRBD2. Germline CDR1 and CDR2: WSHSY and SAAADI. Trimming at V came to 4 bases and at J to 2 bases, leaving 1 base not matched to a gene. The CDR3 totals 14 residues. CDR3 amino acids: CASSGLAGPYEQYF. In nucleotides, the CDR3 is TGCGCCAGCAGTGGACTAGCGGGGCCCTACGAGCAGTACTTC.

V is TRBV5-6 and J is TRBJ1-2; D call uncertain. Germline values: CDR1 SGHDT, CDR2 YYEEEE. The CDR3 consists of 13 residues. Trimming shortened V by 0 bases and J by 8 bases, and 11 bases separated the two germline ends. CDR3 DNA: TGTGCCAGCAGCTTGGCCGGTACGGGGGGCTACACCTTC. As protein: CASSLAGTGGYTF.

The chain has TRBV29-1 and TRBJ2-3, with TRBD1 identical over 8 bases. The CDR3 has 12 residues. Per the germline V gene, CDR1 is SQVTM and CDR2 is ANQGSEA. The ends lost 4 bases at V and 4 bases at J; junction bases unmatched: 1. CDR3 in DNA: TGCAGCGTTGGACAGGGGTCAGATACGCAGTATTTT. It codes for CSVGQGSDTQYF.

The V and J genes are TRBV4-1 and TRBJ1-1, with D hard to call. Germline V gene sequence: CDR1 MGHRA, CDR2 YSYEKL. Trimming pared 0 bases from V and 4 bases from J, leaving 6 bases between. The CDR3 is made up of 13 amino acids. In DNA, the CDR3 is TGCGCCAGCAGCCAAGATATCGGCACTGAAGCTTTCTTT. Protein product: CASSQDIGTEAFF.

The genes are TRBV11-2 and TRBJ2-1; D is perhaps TRBD2 (6 bases). With 5 bases removed from V and 2 bases from J, the gap between germline ends came to 13 bases. From germline, CDR1 is SGHAT and CDR2 FQNNGV. The CDR3 is made up of 15 amino acids. This chain's CDR3 is CASSQRVGTYNEQFF. For the CDR3, the DNA is TGTGCCAGCAGCCAGCGGGTGGGGACCTACAATGAGCAGTTCTTC.

This sequence joins TRBV6-5 and TRBJ1-5; D is ambiguous. Deletions cut 4 bases from V and 0 bases from J, with 7 bases between. CDR1 and CDR2 (germline): MNHEY, SVGAGI. This CDR3 region has 14 residues. CDR3 DNA: TGTGCCAGCAGTTCGACTTATAGCAATCAGCCCCAGCATTTT. Translating it yields CASSSTYSNQPQHF.

V is TRBV24-1 and J is TRBJ2-3; D is unresolved. CDR3 length: 11 residues. The V and J ends lost 4 bases and 5 bases respectively, with 3 bases between them. Germline-derived CDR1 and CDR2 are KGHDR and SFDVKD. The CDR3 reads CATSDRDTQYF. The CDR3 nucleotides are TGTGCCACCAGTGACCGAGATACGCAGTATTTT.

The genes are TRBV6-5 and TRBJ1-5; D may be TRBD1 (5 bases). CDR3 size: 12 residues. Germline V gene lookup returns CDR1 MNHEY and CDR2 SVGAGI. Trimming took off 5 bases at V and 7 bases at J, with 9 bases between the two ends. CDR3 coding DNA: TGTGCCAGCAGTATGAGGGGACAGCCCCAGCATTTT. This encodes CASSMRGQPQHF.

V is TRBV6-5 and J is TRBJ1-5; D unresolved. This CDR3 region has 15 residues. Trimming took 6 bases from V and 0 from J, leaving 12 bases between them. CDR1 MNHEY and CDR2 SVGAGI come from the germline V gene. The chain's CDR3 is CASRPGVLSNQPQHF. The CDR3 region has the DNA TGTGCCAGCAGACCCGGGGTCCTTAGCAATCAGCCCCAGCATTTT.

V is TRBV27 and J is TRBJ2-7; the D is unclear. In germline, CDR1 is MNHEY, CDR2 SMNVEV (reference sequence). The length of the CDR3 is 14 residues. The V gene lost 4 bases and the J gene lost 3 bases, with 13 bases spanning the gap. CDR3 DNA: TGTGCCAGCAGTTCCTCCACAGATTTCTACGAGCAGTACTTC. It codes for CASSSSTDFYEQYF.

In its sample, this clone was seen a few times. The gene calls are TRBV11-3 and TRBJ2-3; 8 nucleotides align to TRBD1. This CDR3 is 15 amino acids long. The V gene end was trimmed by 1 base and the J gene end by 6 bases; junction bases not matched to a gene: 6. Germline V gene lookup returns CDR1 SGHNT and CDR2 YENEEA. The CDR3 spells CASSLGTGTVDTQYF. The CDR3 bases are TGTGCCAGCAGCTTAGGGACAGGGACGGTTGATACGCAGTATTTT.

V and J are TRBV5-4 and TRBJ2-5; TRBD1 matches at 11 bases. CDR1 is SGHNT, CDR2 YYREEE, per germline (reference sequence). V was pared by 4 bases and J by 5 bases, with 10 bases of the junction left unmatched. The CDR3 consists of 16 residues. The CDR3, as DNA: TGTGCCAGCAGCCCGGCGGTCGGGACAGGGGGGGAGACCCAGTACTTC. Protein: CASSPAVGTGGETQYF.

The chain combines TRBV3-1 (or the pseudogene TRBV3-2) with TRBJ1-2; TRBD1 agrees at 7 bases. J lost 5 bases, V lost 6 bases, and 6 bases had no gene match. The CDR3 spans 13 residues. The V gene's germline CDR1 is LGHDT and CDR2 YNNKEL (reference sequence). In nucleotides, the CDR3 is TGTGCCAGCAGTAGGGACAGTGGTTATGGCTACACCTTC. This translates into CASSRDSGYGYTF.

The chain links TRBV10-3 to TRBJ2-3, with 9 bases that match TRBD2. J lost 0 bases, V lost 2 bases, and 9 bases had no gene match. The germline V gene encodes CDR1 ENHRY and CDR2 SYGVKD. The CDR3 consists of 18 residues. The CDR3 loop is CAISEGLAGKTSTDTQYF. The CDR3 nucleotides read TGTGCCATCAGTGAGGGTCTAGCGGGAAAGACTAGCACAGATACGCAGTATTTT.

The V call is TRBV5-4, the J call TRBJ1-1, with 10 bases lining up with TRBD1. V shed 3 bases and J 1 base; nucleotides not matched to a gene: 3. This CDR3 spans 15 amino acids. Germline assignment: CDR1 SGHNT and CDR2 YYREEE (reference sequence). CDR3 in amino acids: CASSSTGGWNTEAFF. CDR3 DNA: TGTGCCAGCAGCTCGACAGGGGGCTGGAACACTGAAGCTTTCTTT.